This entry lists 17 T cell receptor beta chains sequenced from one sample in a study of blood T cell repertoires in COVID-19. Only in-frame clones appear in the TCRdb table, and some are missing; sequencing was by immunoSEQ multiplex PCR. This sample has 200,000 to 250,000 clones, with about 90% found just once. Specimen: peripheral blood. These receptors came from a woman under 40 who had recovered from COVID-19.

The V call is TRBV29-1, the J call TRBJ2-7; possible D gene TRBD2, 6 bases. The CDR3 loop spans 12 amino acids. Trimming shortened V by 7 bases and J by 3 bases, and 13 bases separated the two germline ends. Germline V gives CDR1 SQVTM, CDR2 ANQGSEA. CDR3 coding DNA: TGCAGCGCGGGAGCCCACCGCTACGAGCAGTACTTC. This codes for CSAGAHRYEQYF.

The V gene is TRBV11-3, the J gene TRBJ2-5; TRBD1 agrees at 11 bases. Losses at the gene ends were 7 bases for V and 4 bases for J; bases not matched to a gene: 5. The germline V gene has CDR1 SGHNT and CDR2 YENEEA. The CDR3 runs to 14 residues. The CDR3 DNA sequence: TGTGCCAGCATTATCGGGACAGGGGGAGAGACCCAGTACTTC. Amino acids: CASIIGTGGETQYF. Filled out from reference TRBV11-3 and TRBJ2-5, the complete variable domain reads EAGVVQSPRYKIIEKKQPVAFWCNPISGHNTLYWYLQNLGQGPELLIRYENEEAVDDSQLPKDRFSAERLKGVDSTLKIQPAELGDSAVYLCASIIGTGGETQYFGPGTRLLVL.

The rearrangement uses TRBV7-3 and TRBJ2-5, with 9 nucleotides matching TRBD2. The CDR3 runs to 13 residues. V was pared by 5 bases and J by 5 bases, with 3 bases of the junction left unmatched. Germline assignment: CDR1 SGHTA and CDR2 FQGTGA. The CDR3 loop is CASSAGLAETQYF. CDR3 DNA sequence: TGTGCCAGCAGCGCCGGACTAGCGGAGACCCAGTACTTC.

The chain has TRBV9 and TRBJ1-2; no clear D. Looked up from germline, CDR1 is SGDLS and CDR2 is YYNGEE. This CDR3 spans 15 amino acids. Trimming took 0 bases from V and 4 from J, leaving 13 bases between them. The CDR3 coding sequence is TGTGCCAGCAGCGTAGGGGCAGAACCTCGCTATGGCTACACCTTC. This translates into CASSVGAEPRYGYTF.

CDR3 DNA sequence: TGTGCCAGCAGCCAAGAGCAAGCAGGGGGAAATGAAAAACTGTTTTTT. It codes for CASSQEQAGGNEKLFF. The rearrangement links TRBV4-2 to TRBJ1-4; 7 nucleotides match TRBD1. The CDR3 is 16 amino acids. In germline, CDR1 is LGHNA, CDR2 YNFKEQ. Germline trimming cut 0 bases from V and 5 bases from J; bases unmatched to any gene: 6.

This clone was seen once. The CDR3 sequence: CASSETRGSGNTIYF. The CDR3 DNA is TGTGCCAGCAGTGAAACACGAGGGTCTGGAAACACCATATATTTT. The chain employs TRBV2 and TRBJ1-3, with unresolved D. The CDR3 consists of 15 residues. The germline V and J ends were trimmed by 2 bases and 1 base, with 9 bases remaining between them. Germline V gives CDR1 SNHLY, CDR2 FYNNEI.

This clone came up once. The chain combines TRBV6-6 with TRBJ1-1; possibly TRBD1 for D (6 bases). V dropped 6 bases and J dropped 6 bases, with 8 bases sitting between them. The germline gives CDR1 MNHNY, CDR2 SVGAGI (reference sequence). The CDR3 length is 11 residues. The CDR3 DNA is TGTGCCAGCAGGGACAGTTCTGAAGCTTTCTTT. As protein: CASRDSSEAFF.

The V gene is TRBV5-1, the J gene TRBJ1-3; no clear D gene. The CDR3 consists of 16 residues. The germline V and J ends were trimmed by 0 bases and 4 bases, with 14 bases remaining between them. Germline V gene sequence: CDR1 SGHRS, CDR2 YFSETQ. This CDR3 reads CASSLGEDVSGNTIYF. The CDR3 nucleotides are TGCGCCAGCAGCTTGGGGGAGGACGTGTCGGGAAACACCATATATTTT.

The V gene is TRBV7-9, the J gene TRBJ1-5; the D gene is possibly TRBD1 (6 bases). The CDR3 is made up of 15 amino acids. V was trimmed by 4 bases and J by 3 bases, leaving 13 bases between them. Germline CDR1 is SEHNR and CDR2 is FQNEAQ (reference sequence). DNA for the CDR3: TGTGCCAGCAGCTCGGACAGAGAGAACAATCAGCCCCAGCATTTT. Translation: CASSSDRENNQPQHF.

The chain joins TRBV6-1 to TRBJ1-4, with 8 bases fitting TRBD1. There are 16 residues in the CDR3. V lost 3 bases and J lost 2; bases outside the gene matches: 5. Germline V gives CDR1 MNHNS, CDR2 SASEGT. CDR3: CASSDRGLSTNEKLFF. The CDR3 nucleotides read TGTGCCAGCAGTGACAGGGGGCTCTCGACTAATGAAAAACTGTTTTTT.

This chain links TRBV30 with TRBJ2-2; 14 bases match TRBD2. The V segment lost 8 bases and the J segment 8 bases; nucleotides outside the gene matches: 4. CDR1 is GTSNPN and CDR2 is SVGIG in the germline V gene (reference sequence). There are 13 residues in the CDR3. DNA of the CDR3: TGTGCCGGGACTAGCGGGGGAACTGGGGAGCTGTTTTTT. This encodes CAGTSGGTGELFF. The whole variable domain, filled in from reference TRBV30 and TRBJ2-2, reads SQTIHQWPATLVQPVGSPLSLECTVEGTSNPNLYWYRQAAGRGLQLLFYSVGIGQISSEVPQNLSASRPQDRQFILSSKKLLLSDSGFYLCAGTSGGTGELFFGEGSRLTVL.

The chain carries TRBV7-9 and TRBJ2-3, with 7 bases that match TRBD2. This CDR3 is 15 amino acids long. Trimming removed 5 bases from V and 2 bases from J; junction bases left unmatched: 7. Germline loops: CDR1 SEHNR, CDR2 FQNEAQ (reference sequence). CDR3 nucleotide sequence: TGTGCCAGCAGCGGATCGCGGGGGACCACAGATACGCAGTATTTT. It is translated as CASSGSRGTTDTQYF.

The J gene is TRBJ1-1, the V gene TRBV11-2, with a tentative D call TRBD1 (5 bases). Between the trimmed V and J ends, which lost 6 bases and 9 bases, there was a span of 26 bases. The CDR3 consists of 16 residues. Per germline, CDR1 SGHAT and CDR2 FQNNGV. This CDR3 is CASSSRWLPGGGKAFF. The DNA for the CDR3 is TGTGCCAGCAGTTCTCGGTGGCTTCCCGGGGGGGGTAAAGCTTTCTTT.

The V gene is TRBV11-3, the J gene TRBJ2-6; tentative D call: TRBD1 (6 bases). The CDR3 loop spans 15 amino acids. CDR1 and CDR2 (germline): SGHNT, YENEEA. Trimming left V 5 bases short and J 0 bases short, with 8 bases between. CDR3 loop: CASSAGDSGANVLTF. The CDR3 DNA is TGTGCCAGCAGCGCAGGGGACTCTGGGGCCAACGTCCTGACTTTC.

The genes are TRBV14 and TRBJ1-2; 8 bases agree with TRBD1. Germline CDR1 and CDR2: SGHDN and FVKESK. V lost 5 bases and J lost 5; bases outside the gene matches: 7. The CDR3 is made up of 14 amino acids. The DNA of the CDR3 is TGTGCCAGCAGCAACCGGGACAGGCAGTATGGCTACACCTTC. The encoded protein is CASSNRDRQYGYTF.

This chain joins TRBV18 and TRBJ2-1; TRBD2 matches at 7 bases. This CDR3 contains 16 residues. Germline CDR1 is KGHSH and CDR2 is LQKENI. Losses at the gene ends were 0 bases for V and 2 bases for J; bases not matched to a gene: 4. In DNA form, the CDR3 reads TGTGCCAGCTCACCACCGGGGGGACTAACCTACAATGAGCAGTTCTTC. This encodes CASSPPGGLTYNEQFF.

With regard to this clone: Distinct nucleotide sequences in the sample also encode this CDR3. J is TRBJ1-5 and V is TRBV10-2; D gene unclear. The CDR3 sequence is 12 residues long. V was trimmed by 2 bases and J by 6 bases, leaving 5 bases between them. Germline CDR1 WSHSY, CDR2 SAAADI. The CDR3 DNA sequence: TGCGCCAGCAGTGAGCGCGGTCAGCCCCAGCATTTT. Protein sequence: CASSERGQPQHF.